This TCR beta chain was identified during a study of T cell repertoires in cytomegalovirus infection. Study context: Evidence of both CMV infection and a matching HLA type came from public TCR beta signatures.

General study results and limits: Public TCR beta family frequency separated CMV-and-HLA carriers, including in an independent cohort. In two of eight donors, the top clonotype was HLA-C-restricted CMV-specific.

TCRdb fed the reads into MiXCR, producing one record per CDR3 protein. The table includes 150,000 to 200,000 distinct CDR3 sequences, roughly 27% detected once. In this sample, this clonotype turned up a few times. Antigen specificity is unknown. This CDR3 contains 16 residues. V lost 4 bases, J lost 1 base, and 4 bases stayed unmatched. Germline V CDR1 and CDR2: MNHNY, SVGAGI (reference sequence). The chain recombines TRBV6-6 with TRBJ1-5, with TRBD1 identical over 10 bases. This TCR was sampled from a human donor in good health (CMV status not recorded). Some clones in this sample may be carry-over from other donors' samples. Specimen: PBMCs. CDR3 in amino acids: CASSLGTGVSNQPQHF. As DNA, the CDR3 is TGTGCCAGCAGTTTGGGGACAGGGGTGAGCAATCAGCCCCAGCATTTT.